This is a list of T cell receptor beta chains from one sample in a study of cytomegalovirus exposure and HLA in healthy donors. Clones were read by immunoSEQ multiplex PCR, and TCRdb kept only the in-frame ones, dropping some. The sample consists of under 120,000 clones, 79% of them appearing once. The specimen sequenced was PBMCs. The receptor set was obtained from a woman between 40 and 55 years old in good health and CMV-seronegative. CDR3s include the opening cysteine and the closing phenylalanine or tryptophan. D genes are given only for firm matches. A row's size may be missing; if present it is once, few, many or a size class.

TRBV4-2	.	.	TRBJ1-3	CASSQGRSGGPGNTIYF	TGTGCCAGCAGCCAAGGAAGGTCGGGGGGACCTGGAAACACCATATATTTT
TRBV30	.	TRBD1	TRBJ2-2	CAWSYRDRVTGELFF	TGTGCCTGGAGTTATAGGGACAGGGTGACCGGGGAGCTGTTTTTT
TRBV19	.	.	TRBJ2-1	CASSIGTASSYNEQFF	TGTGCCAGTAGTATAGGGACAGCGAGCTCCTACAATGAGCAGTTCTTC
TRBV6-5	.	.	TRBJ2-5	CASGLPGAAGETQYF	TGTGCCAGCGGATTACCTGGGGCAGCAGGGGAGACCCAGTACTTC
TRBV5-6	.	TRBD2	TRBJ2-5	CASSLRGLAGQETQYF	TGTGCCAGCAGCTTGAGAGGCCTAGCGGGCCAAGAGACCCAGTACTTC
TRBV10-1	.	.	TRBJ2-5	CASSEFNEGGTQYF	TGCGCCAGCAGTGAGTTCAACGAAGGGGGGACCCAGTACTTC
TRBV9	.	TRBD2	TRBJ2-5	CVSSGGTSGRETQYF	TGTGTCAGCAGCGGCGGGACTAGCGGGAGGGAGACCCAGTACTTC
TRBV9	.	.	TRBJ1-1	CASSVDMGGTEAFF	TGTGCCAGCAGCGTAGACATGGGCGGGACTGAAGCTTTCTTT
TRBV5-6	.	TRBD2	TRBJ2-5	CASSWTSGRFEAGETQYF	TGTGCCAGCAGCTGGACTAGCGGGAGGTTTGAGGCGGGAGAGACCCAGTACTTC
TRBV7-2	.	TRBD2	TRBJ2-3	CASSADGLAATDTQYF	TGTGCCAGCAGCGCAGATGGGCTAGCGGCGACAGATACGCAGTATTTT
TRBV6-5	.	TRBD2	TRBJ2-1	CASSSRLASSYNEQFF	TGTGCCAGCAGTTCCCGACTAGCGAGCTCCTACAATGAGCAGTTCTTC
TRBV4-1	.	TRBD2	TRBJ2-7	CASSQDRAGGTYEQYF	TGCGCCAGCAGCCAAGATCGGGCGGGGGGGACCTACGAGCAGTACTTC
TRBV11-3	.	TRBD1	TRBJ2-7	CASSFRTGLGQYF	TGTGCCAGCAGCTTTCGGACAGGGCTGGGGCAGTACTTC
TRBV6-5	.	.	TRBJ1-5	CASSEGRNQPQHF	TGTGCCAGCAGTGAGGGTCGGAATCAGCCCCAGCATTTT
TRBV10-3	.	.	TRBJ1-1	CAIRSRGNTEAFF	TGTGCCATCAGGTCCAGGGGAAACACTGAAGCTTTCTTT
TRBV18	.	TRBD1	TRBJ1-2	CASSPDRGLEGYTF	TGTGCCAGCTCACCAGACAGGGGGCTTGAGGGCTACACCTTC
TRBV7-2	.	TRBD1	TRBJ1-2	CASSLRQGLPNYGYTF	TGTGCCAGCAGCTTACGACAGGGCCTCCCTAACTATGGCTACACCTTC
TRBV5-4	.	.	TRBJ2-7	CASSSPRGVESRLYEQYF	TGTGCCAGCAGCTCCCCTCGGGGTGTGGAGTCCCGCCTCTACGAGCAGTACTTC
TRBV29-1	few	.	TRBJ1-5	CSVGGLGNQPQHF	TGCAGCGTTGGAGGGTTAGGCAATCAGCCCCAGCATTTT
TRBV28	.	TRBD2	TRBJ2-7	CASSLGGRERSYEQYF	TGTGCCAGCAGTTTAGGAGGGAGGGAGCGGTCCTACGAGCAGTACTTC
TRBV19	.	.	TRBJ1-3	CASIDSSSSGNTIYF	TGTGCCAGTATTGACTCTTCTAGCTCTGGAAACACCATATATTTT
TRBV4-2	.	TRBD1	TRBJ1-1	CASSQDRIATGTAAEAFF	TGTGCCAGCAGCCAAGATAGAATTGCGACAGGGACCGCCGCTGAAGCTTTCTTT